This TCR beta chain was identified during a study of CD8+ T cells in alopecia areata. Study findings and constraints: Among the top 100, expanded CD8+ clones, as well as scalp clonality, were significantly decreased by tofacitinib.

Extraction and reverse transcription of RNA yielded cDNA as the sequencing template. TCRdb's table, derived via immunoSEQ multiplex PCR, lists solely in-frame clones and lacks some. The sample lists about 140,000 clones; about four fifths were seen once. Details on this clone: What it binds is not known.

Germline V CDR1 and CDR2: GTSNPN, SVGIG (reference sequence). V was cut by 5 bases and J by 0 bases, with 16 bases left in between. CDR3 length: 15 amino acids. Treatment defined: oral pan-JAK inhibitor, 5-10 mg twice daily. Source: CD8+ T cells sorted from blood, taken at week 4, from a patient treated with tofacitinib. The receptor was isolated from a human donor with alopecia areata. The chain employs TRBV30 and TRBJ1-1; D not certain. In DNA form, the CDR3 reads TGTGCCTGGCCTAATTACAGCTCCGTGAACACTGAAGCTTTCTTT. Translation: CAWPNYSSVNTEAFF.